This passage covers 4 T cell receptor beta chains from one sample sequenced in a study of cytomegalovirus exposure and HLA in healthy donors. Data came from immunoSEQ multiplex PCR; TCRdb stores just in-frame clones and leaves some out. Of under 200,000 clones in the sample, under 90% are singletons; the top ten hold 10%. The sample comprised PBMCs. Receptors originate from a young woman in good health and CMV-seropositive.

The chain is built from TRBV5-4 and TRBJ2-7; TRBD2 matches at 15 bases. Germline V gene sequence: CDR1 SGHNT, CDR2 YYREEE (reference sequence). This CDR3 comprises 17 residues. V trimming: 4 bases; J trimming: 5 bases; junction bases outside the gene matches: 10. CDR3 region: CASSQGLAGGLLHEQYF. DNA for the CDR3: TGTGCCAGCAGCCAGGGACTAGCGGGAGGCCTACTCCACGAGCAGTACTTC.

This rearrangement joins TRBV5-1 to TRBJ2-1; D unclear. This CDR3 has 15 residues. Germline values: CDR1 SGHRS, CDR2 YFSETQ. V lost 5 bases, J lost 0 bases, and 12 bases lay in between. The CDR3 reads CASRPIISSYNEQFF. The CDR3 DNA follows: TGCGCCAGCAGACCGATAATTAGCTCCTACAATGAGCAGTTCTTC.

This clone was found once. The chain recombines TRBV27 with TRBJ2-7; D may be TRBD1 (6 bases). The CDR3 is 15 amino acids. With 5 bases removed from V and 2 bases from J, the gap between germline ends came to 16 bases. The germline CDR1 and CDR2 sequences are MNHEY and SMNVEV (reference sequence). The CDR3 region is CASSPNREKPYEQYF. CDR3 DNA sequence: TGTGCCAGCAGTCCAAACAGGGAAAAGCCCTACGAGCAGTACTTC.

The V and J genes are TRBV7-8 and TRBJ1-1; weak D call: TRBD1 (6 bases). This CDR3 is built from 13 residues. V was clipped by 5 bases and J by 8 bases, with 15 bases between them. The germline gives CDR1 SGHVS, CDR2 FQNEAQ. The CDR3 reads CASSLRGGTEAFF. The CDR3 DNA reads TGTGCCAGCAGCCTACGGGGGGGGACAGAAGCTTTCTTT.